This TCR beta chain was identified during a study of blood T cells in healthy people across ages. On the study more broadly: Template switching retrieved approximately one barcoded beta molecule for each two T cells.

Donors were systemically healthy Caucasian individuals from Russia aged about 6 to 90 years. V was pared by 6 bases and J by 4 bases, with 11 bases between. The CDR3 totals 13 residues. Germline V gene sequence: CDR1 SNHLY, CDR2 FYNNEI. Then a second PCR, running roughly 7 to 11 cycles, was carried out with a sample-barcoded 5' primer and a J-beta primer mix. Each cDNA molecule, via a template-switch adaptor with 12 random nucleotides, was tagged. MiXCR, applied by TCRdb to the 5' RACE reads, yields one record per CDR3 protein. Of about 590,000 distinct CDR3 sequences in the sample, about 28% were seen once. A word on this clonotype: Its matching antigen is unknown.

Findings and limits, study-wide: The study could not conclusively compare naive and antigen-experienced cells, given its unsorted PBMCs.

The sequenced sample consisted of blood. The sequence was obtained from a woman older than 75 in good health. V usage is TRBV2 and J usage is TRBJ2-3; D perhaps matches TRBD2 (5 bases). CDR3 sequence reads: CASREVRADTQYF. The DNA of the CDR3 is TGTGCCAGCAGGGAGGTCCGGGCAGATACGCAGTATTTT.